This entry concerns a single T cell receptor (beta chain). This sample stems from a study of PD-L1 blockade in urothelial cancer. Sequencing used immunoSEQ multiplex PCR; TCRdb keeps in-frame clones, though not all of them. This sample has about 39,000 clones, with approximately 90% found just once. CDR1 is MNHEY and CDR2 is SVGAGI in the germline V gene. The CDR3 covers 15 residues. V was trimmed by 0 bases and J by 4 bases, leaving 12 bases between them. Sample: PBMCs, taken around atezolizumab (anti-PD-L1) treatment. The receptor comes from a man aged 60 to 75 with urothelial cancer. The chain uses TRBV6-5 and TRBJ2-5; D remains ambiguous. The CDR3 spells CASSYSNRVGETQYF. CDR3 in DNA: TGTGCCAGCAGTTACTCGAATCGGGTGGGAGAGACCCAGTACTTC.